A single T cell receptor beta chain is shown here with its context. The data were obtained in a study of blood T cell repertoires in COVID-19. In the study overall: COVID-19 samples from acute and convalescent phases originated in the United States, Italy and Spain. PBMCs, B-cell-depleted T cells, or T cells were the source of the cDNA or gDNA that made up the material.

This CDR3 comprises 13 residues. V gave up 4 bases and J gave up 1 base, with 8 bases separating them. The germline CDR1 and CDR2 sequences are SGHNT and YYREEE (reference sequence). Methods used by the authors: Reference gene primer amplification yielded estimated nucleated cell counts. The repertoire was sequenced with immunoSEQ multiplex PCR; TCRdb's copy has only in-frame clones and lacks some. The DNA was the basis for D and trimming; V, J and clone size are from that table. Altogether approximately 110,000 clones are present, 70% to 90% being singletons, with the ten largest covering 6.5% to 10%.

V gene TRBV5-4 combines with J gene TRBJ1-1; D might be TRBD1 (6 bases). Material for sequencing was peripheral blood. The sequence derives from a woman aged 70-85 years who had recovered from COVID-19. DNA for the CDR3: TGTGCCAGCAGCCCGACAGGGAACACTGAAGCTTTCTTT. Translation: CASSPTGNTEAFF.